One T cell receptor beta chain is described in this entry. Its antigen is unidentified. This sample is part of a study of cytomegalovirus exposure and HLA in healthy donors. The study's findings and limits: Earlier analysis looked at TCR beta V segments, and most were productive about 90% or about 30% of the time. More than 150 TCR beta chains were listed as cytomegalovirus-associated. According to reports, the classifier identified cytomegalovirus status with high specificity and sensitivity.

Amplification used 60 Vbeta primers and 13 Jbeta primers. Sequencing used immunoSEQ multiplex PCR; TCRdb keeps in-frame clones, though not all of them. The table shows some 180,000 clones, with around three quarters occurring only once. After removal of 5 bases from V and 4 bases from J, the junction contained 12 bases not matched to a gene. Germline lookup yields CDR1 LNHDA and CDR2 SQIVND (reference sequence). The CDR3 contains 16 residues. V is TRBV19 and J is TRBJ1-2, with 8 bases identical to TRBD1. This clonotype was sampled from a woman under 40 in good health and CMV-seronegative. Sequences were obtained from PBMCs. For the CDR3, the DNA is TGTGCCAGTAGTGACCCCAGGGGGCAATTTCCCTATGGCTACACCTTC. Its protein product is CASSDPRGQFPYGYTF.